A selection of T cell receptor beta chains follows, all from one sample in a study of identical twins. TCRdb recomputed calls from the 5' RACE reads with MiXCR, one row per CDR3 protein. The data hold about 210,000 distinct CDR3 sequences, with approximately 9% observed a single time. The sequencing input was memory (CD45RO+) T cells sorted from blood. The receptors were gathered from a woman between 18 and 29 years old in good health. Both conserved end residues are part of each CDR3. D genes are given only for firm matches. Size values are once, few and many counts, or a class for expanded clones, and some rows have none.

size,V,D,CDR3
few,TRBV5-1,TRBD1,CASSFTGGYNSPLHF
few,TRBV12-3/TRBV12-4,NA,CASTFGQTYEQYF
few,TRBV6-1,NA,CASSEFGGETQYF
NA,TRBV20-1,NA,CSAQPQGTQPQHF
NA,TRBV27,TRBD2,CATRDYSSYEQYF
few,TRBV7-2,NA,CASSYGNRYEQYF
few,TRBV18,NA,CASSPPGGRRTEAFF
NA,TRBV3-1,TRBD2,CASSTLGRGGTDTQYF
few,TRBV25-1,NA,CASSGGFDSPGTEAFF
many,TRBV20-1,NA,CSASEHNEQFF
many,TRBV12-3/TRBV12-4,NA,CASSLLAKNIQYF
NA,TRBV6-1,TRBD1,CASRAGTGSYEQYF
NA,TRBV27,NA,CASSLLPSGFYTQYF
many,TRBV20-1,TRBD1,CSAIHRGQDQPQHF
many,TRBV5-1,NA,CASSPEGYSQETQYF
NA,TRBV3-1,TRBD1,CASSQGTGGIIF
many,TRBV12-3/TRBV12-4,TRBD1,CASRGTAARYTF
medium-sized,TRBV11-2,NA,CASSGWGSSYEQYF
NA,TRBV5-1,NA,CASSLGDPYNEQFF
many,TRBV12-3/TRBV12-4,NA,CASSPNGFKGYGYTF
many,TRBV7-9,NA,CASSLLATYEQYF
few,TRBV5-1,TRBD2,CASILGLEGCEQYF
NA,TRBV12-3/TRBV12-4,TRBD1,CASSPGQGGAFF
NA,TRBV5-4,NA,CASSLAHQETQYF
few,TRBV11-1,TRBD2,CASSYTSGGGETQYF
few,TRBV20-1,TRBD2,CSARDMAGLKLWTFQYEQYF
many,TRBV3-1,NA,CASSQVVEDTQYF
few,TRBV7-2,NA,CASSLAWGDEAFF
many,TRBV6-2/TRBV6-3,TRBD2,CASSPIPGLAGSKLYNEQFF
NA,TRBV9,TRBD2,CASSVSAGGKDTQYF
NA,TRBV11-2,NA,CASSLQPGNTEAFF
NA,TRBV20-1,NA,CSASGAGKNTGELFF
NA,TRBV7-8,NA,CASSFATSRTQYF
few,TRBV6-5,NA,CASSYSRGNTEAFF
NA,TRBV5-1,NA,CASTEGFYNEQFF
NA,TRBV12-3/TRBV12-4,TRBD1,CASSFRQGMSGYTF
few,TRBV20-1,TRBD2,CSATTSGSTPSSYNEQFF
few,TRBV18,TRBD1,CASSGQGVGDTEAFF
few,TRBV10-1,TRBD2,CASSSSGRKETQYF
once,TRBV3-1,NA,CASSHPGGNQYF
NA,TRBV5-1,TRBD2,CASSWRIAGERTDTQYF
many,TRBV12-3/TRBV12-4,NA,CASSLNENTEAFF
many,TRBV10-1,NA,CATSPEGVGTGELFF
many,TRBV3-1,TRBD2,CASSQRTSGTSEQYF
few,TRBV7-8,NA,CASSSYLVGAIGTQYF
NA,TRBV6-5,NA,CASSYSTVRDEQYF
few,TRBV20-1,NA,CSAGGRGNEKLFF
few,TRBV7-2,TRBD2,CASRPGGLTDTQYF
NA,TRBV12-3/TRBV12-4,NA,CASSLQGRSNQPQHF
NA,TRBV10-1,NA,CASSGGASTDTQYF
NA,TRBV6-4,TRBD1,CASSAAGGYGYTF
many,TRBV6-6,NA,CASSPPQEPQHF
many,TRBV5-1,TRBD2,CASSSGTSGIDEQFF
NA,TRBV3-1,NA,CASSQGGRIEQYF
NA,TRBV6-2/TRBV6-3,NA,CASISGPYEQYF
few,TRBV3-1,NA,CASSQALGNNIQYF
few,TRBV5-5,NA,CASSRLGGPEQYF
NA,TRBV7-2,NA,CASRTSMNTEAFF
few,TRBV12-3/TRBV12-4,TRBD2,CASSLIGSGGGELFF
NA,TRBV28,TRBD1,CASSPHTGVGELFF